These 13 T cell receptor beta chains share one sample of origin, sequenced in a study of shared clonotypes between healthy human individuals. Measured with immunoSEQ multiplex PCR; TCRdb has only the in-frame clones, and not every one. The sample has under 1 million clones, roughly 92% seen once; the top ten hold around 24%. Terminally differentiated effector memory CD45RA+ cells were excluded from the naive CD8 cells, which were CD45RO-negative and positively selected for CCR7. Sequencing was done on a sample of naive CD8+ T cells sorted from blood. The receptors shown here come from a man aged 25 to 40 in good health.

The chain couples TRBV27 to TRBJ2-7; tentatively, D is TRBD1 (5 bases). Germline V gene data show CDR1 as MNHEY and CDR2 as SMNVEV (reference sequence). Trimming pared 8 bases from V and 9 bases from J, leaving 20 bases between. This CDR3 region has 13 residues. CDR3 loop: CASPQGRHSGQYF. The CDR3 nucleotides read TGTGCCAGCCCGCAGGGTAGACATTCAGGGCAGTACTTC.

The chain employs TRBV6-1 and TRBJ2-7; D not certain. CDR1 is MNHNS and CDR2 is SASEGT in the germline V gene. V gave up 0 bases and J gave up 1 base, with 7 bases separating them. The CDR3 has 14 residues. The CDR3 region has the DNA TGTGCCAGCAGTGAAGCGATTACATCCTACGAGCAGTACTTC. This sequence encodes CASSEAITSYEQYF.

The chain couples TRBV9 to TRBJ2-3; D ambiguous. This CDR3 comprises 13 residues. The V gene lost 3 bases and the J gene lost 3 bases, with 8 bases spanning the gap. Germline V gene sequence: CDR1 SGDLS, CDR2 YYNGEE. The CDR3 DNA reads as TGTGCCAGCAGCGGAATCGGGACAGATACGCAGTATTTT. It codes for CASSGIGTDTQYF.

This clone was counted a few times. Different DNA sequences within this sample yield the same CDR3. V gene TRBV27 combines with J gene TRBJ2-2; D not certain. This CDR3 comprises 13 residues. Trimming took 1 base from V and 5 from J, leaving 5 bases between them. Looked up from germline, CDR1 is MNHEY and CDR2 is SMNVEV (reference sequence). The CDR3 bases are TGTGCCAGCAGTTTATTTGGAACCGGGGAGCTGTTTTTT. Its protein product is CASSLFGTGELFF.

The rearrangement links TRBV6-6 to TRBJ2-3; TRBD2 matches at 9 bases. CDR3 length: 15 residues. Germline lookup yields CDR1 MNHNY and CDR2 SVGAGI (reference sequence). The V gene end was trimmed by 5 bases and the J gene end by 0 bases; junction bases not matched to a gene: 3. The CDR3 region is CASSQGLASTDTQYF. CDR3 nucleotides: TGTGCCAGCAGTCAAGGACTAGCGAGCACAGATACGCAGTATTTT.

As for this clone: The sample carries other DNA sequences with the same CDR3. The rearrangement joins TRBV27 to TRBJ2-7, with 11 bases fitting TRBD1. This CDR3 is built from 14 residues. The V segment lost 5 bases and the J segment 2 bases; nucleotides outside the gene matches: 2. In germline, CDR1 is MNHEY, CDR2 SMNVEV (reference sequence). CDR3 in DNA: TGTGCCAGCAGTCTGGGACAGGGGGCCTACGAGCAGTACTTC. It yields the protein CASSLGQGAYEQYF.

The rearrangement joins TRBV4-2 to TRBJ1-1; D unresolved. The CDR3 length is 14 residues. The V end lost 2 bases, the J end lost 3 bases, and 10 bases lay between the germline ends. The germline CDR1 and CDR2 sequences are LGHNA and YNFKEQ. DNA for the CDR3: TGTGCCAGCAGCCAACGCCTTATCGACACTGAAGCTTTCTTT. This translates into CASSQRLIDTEAFF.

This clone was seen only a few times. The chain combines TRBV7-8 with TRBJ2-7; 9 nucleotides agree with TRBD1. The CDR3 loop spans 16 amino acids. V was pared by 0 bases and J by 4 bases, with 7 bases of the junction left unmatched. Germline loops: CDR1 SGHVS, CDR2 FQNEAQ. CDR3 DNA sequence: TGTGCCAGCAGCTTAGCGATACAGGGGGCGATTTACGAGCAGTACTTC. Amino acids: CASSLAIQGAIYEQYF.

The chain combines TRBV9 with TRBJ1-6, with D possibly being TRBD1 (5 bases). Germline V gives CDR1 SGDLS, CDR2 YYNGEE. The CDR3 runs to 18 residues. Trimming took off 4 bases at V and 7 bases at J, with 24 bases between the two ends. The CDR3 protein is CASSPGGIGARANSPLHF. Written as DNA, the CDR3 is TGTGCCAGCAGCCCGGGGGGGATAGGGGCGCGTGCCAATTCACCCCTCCACTTT.

This chain uses TRBV29-1 with TRBJ1-2; no reliable D call. The CDR3 consists of 14 residues. Germline CDR1 reads SQVTM; CDR2 reads ANQGSEA. V lost 7 bases, J lost 3 bases, and 18 bases lay in between. CDR3 sequence (DNA): TGCAGCGACCATCCTACAAGACACCACTATGGCTACACCTTC. Its translation: CSDHPTRHHYGYTF.

V usage is TRBV6-6 and J usage is TRBJ2-1, with D tentatively TRBD2 (5 bases). Germline V gene lookup returns CDR1 MNHNY and CDR2 SVGAGI (reference sequence). This CDR3 is 15 amino acids long. The ends were cut back, 6 bases at V and 4 bases at J, with 16 bases in the middle. The chain's CDR3 is CASRGWTSEYNEQFF. The CDR3 DNA reads TGTGCCAGCAGAGGTTGGACTTCGGAATACAATGAGCAGTTCTTC.

This chain links TRBV5-5 with TRBJ2-7; possibly TRBD2 for D (5 bases). Between the trimmed V and J ends, which lost 1 base and 5 bases, there was a span of 10 bases. Germline V gives CDR1 SGHKS, CDR2 YYEKEE (reference sequence). This CDR3 is 13 amino acids long. CDR3 in amino acids: CASSLFYGDEQYF. CDR3 coding DNA: TGTGCCAGCAGCTTGTTTTACGGGGACGAGCAGTACTTC.

The chain employs TRBV4-1 and TRBJ2-5; 8 bases line up with TRBD2. V gave up 0 bases and J gave up 2 bases; unmatched junction bases: 5. Germline CDR1 reads MGHRA; CDR2 reads YSYEKL. This CDR3 contains 16 residues. The CDR3 loop is CASSQDAGGIQETQYF. The CDR3, as DNA: TGCGCCAGCAGCCAAGATGCGGGAGGAATTCAAGAGACCCAGTACTTC.